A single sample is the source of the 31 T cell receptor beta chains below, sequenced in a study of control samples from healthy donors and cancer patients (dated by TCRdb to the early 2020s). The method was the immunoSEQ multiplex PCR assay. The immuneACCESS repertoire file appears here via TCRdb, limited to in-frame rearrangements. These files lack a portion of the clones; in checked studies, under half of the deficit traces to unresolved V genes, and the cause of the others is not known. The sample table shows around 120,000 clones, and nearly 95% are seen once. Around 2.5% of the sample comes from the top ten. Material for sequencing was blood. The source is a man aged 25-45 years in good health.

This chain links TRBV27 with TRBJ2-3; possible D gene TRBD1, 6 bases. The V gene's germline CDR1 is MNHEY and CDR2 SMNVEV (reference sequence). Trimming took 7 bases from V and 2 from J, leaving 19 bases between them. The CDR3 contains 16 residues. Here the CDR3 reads CASTYRAGDYTDTQYF. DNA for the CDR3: TGTGCCAGCACCTACAGGGCTGGTGATTACACAGATACGCAGTATTTT.

CDR3: CASRIGPVYGYTF. Written as DNA, the CDR3 is TGTGCCAGCAGGATCGGTCCAGTCTATGGCTACACCTTC. The V and J genes are TRBV6-5 and TRBJ1-2; D is uncertain. The CDR3 length is 13 residues. Deletions cut 6 bases from V and 4 bases from J, with 12 bases between. Germline CDR1 reads MNHEY; CDR2 reads SVGAGI.

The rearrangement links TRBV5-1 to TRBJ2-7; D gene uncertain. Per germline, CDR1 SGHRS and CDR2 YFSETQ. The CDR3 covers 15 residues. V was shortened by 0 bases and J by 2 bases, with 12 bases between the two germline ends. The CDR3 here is CASSLVAGGTYEQYF. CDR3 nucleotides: TGCGCCAGCAGCTTGGTGGCAGGCGGCACCTACGAGCAGTACTTC. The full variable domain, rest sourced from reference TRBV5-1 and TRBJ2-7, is KAGVTQTPRYLIKTRGQQVTLSCSPISGHRSVSWYQQTPGQGLQFLFEYFSETQRNKGNFPGRFSGRQFSNSRSEMNVSTLELGDSALYLCASSLVAGGTYEQYFGPGTRLTVT.

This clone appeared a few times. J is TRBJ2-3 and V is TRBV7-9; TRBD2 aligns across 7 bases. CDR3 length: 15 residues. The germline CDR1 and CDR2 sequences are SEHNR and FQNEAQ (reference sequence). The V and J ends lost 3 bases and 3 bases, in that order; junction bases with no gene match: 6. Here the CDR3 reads CASSFGGMGTDTQYF. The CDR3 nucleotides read TGTGCCAGCAGCTTCGGGGGGATGGGTACAGATACGCAGTATTTT.

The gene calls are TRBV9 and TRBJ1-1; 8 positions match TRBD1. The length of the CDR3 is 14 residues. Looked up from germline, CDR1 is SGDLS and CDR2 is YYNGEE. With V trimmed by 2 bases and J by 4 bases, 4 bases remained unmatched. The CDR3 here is CASSVATGGTEAFF. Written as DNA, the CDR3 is TGTGCCAGCAGCGTGGCTACAGGGGGCACTGAAGCTTTCTTT.

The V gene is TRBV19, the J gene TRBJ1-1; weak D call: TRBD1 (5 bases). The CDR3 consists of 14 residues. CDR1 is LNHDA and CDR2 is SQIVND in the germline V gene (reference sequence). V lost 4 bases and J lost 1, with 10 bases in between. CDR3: CASSRMGGNTEAFF. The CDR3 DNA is TGTGCCAGTAGTAGGATGGGGGGGAACACTGAAGCTTTCTTT.

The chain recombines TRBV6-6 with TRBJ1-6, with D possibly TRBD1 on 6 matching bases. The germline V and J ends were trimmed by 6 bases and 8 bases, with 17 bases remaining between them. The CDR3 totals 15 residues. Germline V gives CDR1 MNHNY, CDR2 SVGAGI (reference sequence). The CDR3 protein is CASSILTGVDSPLHF. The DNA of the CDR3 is TGTGCCAGCAGCATTTTGACAGGCGTGGATTCACCCCTCCACTTT.

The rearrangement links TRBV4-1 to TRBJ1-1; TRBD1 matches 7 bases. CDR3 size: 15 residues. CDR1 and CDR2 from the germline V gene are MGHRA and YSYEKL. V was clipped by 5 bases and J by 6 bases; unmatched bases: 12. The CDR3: CASSSRGGRGAEAFF. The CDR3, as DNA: TGCGCCAGCAGCTCTCGAGGGGGCAGGGGCGCTGAAGCTTTCTTT.

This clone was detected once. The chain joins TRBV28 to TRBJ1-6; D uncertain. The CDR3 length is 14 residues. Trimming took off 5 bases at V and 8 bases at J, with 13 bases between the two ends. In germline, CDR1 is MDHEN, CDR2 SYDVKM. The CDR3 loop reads CASSLSSTDSPLHF. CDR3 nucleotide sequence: TGTGCCAGCAGTCTATCCTCTACAGATTCACCCCTCCACTTT.

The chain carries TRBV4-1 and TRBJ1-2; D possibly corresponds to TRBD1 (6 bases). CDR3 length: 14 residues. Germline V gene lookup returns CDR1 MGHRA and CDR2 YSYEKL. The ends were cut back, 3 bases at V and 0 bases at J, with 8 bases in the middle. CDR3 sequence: CASSHRTANYGYTF. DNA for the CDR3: TGCGCCAGCAGCCATAGGACAGCTAACTATGGCTACACCTTC.

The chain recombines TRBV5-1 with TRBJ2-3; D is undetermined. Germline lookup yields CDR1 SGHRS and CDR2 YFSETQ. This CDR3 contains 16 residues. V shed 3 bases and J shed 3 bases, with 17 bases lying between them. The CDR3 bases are TGCGCCAGCAGCTCGACACTGACTTGGAAAACAGATACGCAGTATTTT. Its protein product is CASSSTLTWKTDTQYF.

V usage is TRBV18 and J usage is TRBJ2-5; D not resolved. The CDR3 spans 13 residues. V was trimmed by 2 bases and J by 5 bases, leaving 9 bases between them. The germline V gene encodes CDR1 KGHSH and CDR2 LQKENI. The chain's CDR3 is CASSPERQETQYF. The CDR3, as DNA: TGTGCCAGCTCACCAGAACGTCAGGAGACCCAGTACTTC.

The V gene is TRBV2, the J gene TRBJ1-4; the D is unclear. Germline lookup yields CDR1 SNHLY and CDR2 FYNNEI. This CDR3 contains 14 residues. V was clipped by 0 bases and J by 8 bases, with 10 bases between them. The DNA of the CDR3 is TGTGCCAGCAGTGAAGCTGTCGGAAACGAAAAACTGTTTTTT. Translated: CASSEAVGNEKLFF.

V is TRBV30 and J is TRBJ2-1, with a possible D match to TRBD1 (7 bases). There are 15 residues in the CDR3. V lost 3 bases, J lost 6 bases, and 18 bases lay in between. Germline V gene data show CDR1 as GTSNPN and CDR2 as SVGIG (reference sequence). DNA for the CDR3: TGTGCCTGGAGCGTAGACAGGGAGGCTCTCAATGAGCAGTTCTTC. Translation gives CAWSVDREALNEQFF.

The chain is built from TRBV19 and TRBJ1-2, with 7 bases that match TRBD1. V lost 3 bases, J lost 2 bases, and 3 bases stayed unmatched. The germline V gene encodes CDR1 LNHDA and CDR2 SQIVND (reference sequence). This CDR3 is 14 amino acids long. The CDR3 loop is CASSMKGANYGYTF. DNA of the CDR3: TGTGCCAGTAGTATGAAGGGGGCGAACTATGGCTACACCTTC.

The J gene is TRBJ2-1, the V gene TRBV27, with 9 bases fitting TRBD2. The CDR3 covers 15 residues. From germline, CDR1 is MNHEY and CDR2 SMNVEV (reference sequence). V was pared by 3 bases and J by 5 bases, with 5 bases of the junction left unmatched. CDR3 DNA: TGTGCCAGCAGTTTGGGGCTAGCGGGGAACAATGAGCAGTTCTTC. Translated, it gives CASSLGLAGNNEQFF.

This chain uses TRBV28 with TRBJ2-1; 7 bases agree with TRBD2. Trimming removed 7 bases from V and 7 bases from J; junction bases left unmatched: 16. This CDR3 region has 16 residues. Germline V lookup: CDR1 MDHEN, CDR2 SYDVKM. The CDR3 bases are TGTGCCAGCAATGGCCTATGGGGCGGGGGAAGGAATGAGCAGTTCTTC. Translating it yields CASNGLWGGGRNEQFF.

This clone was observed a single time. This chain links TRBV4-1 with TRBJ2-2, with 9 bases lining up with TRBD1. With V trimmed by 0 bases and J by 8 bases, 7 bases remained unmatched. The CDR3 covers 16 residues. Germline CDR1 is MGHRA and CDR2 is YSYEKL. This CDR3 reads CASSQDLGQGIGELFF. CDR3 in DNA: TGCGCCAGCAGCCAAGATCTGGGACAGGGTATAGGGGAGCTGTTTTTT.

The CDR3 sequence is CATSDLSGGGGPNTDTQYF. Written as DNA, the CDR3 is TGTGCCACCAGTGATTTGTCGGGTGGCGGGGGCCCTAACACAGATACGCAGTATTTT. This chain uses TRBV24-1 with TRBJ2-3; a possible D gene is TRBD2 (7 bases). The CDR3 sequence is 19 residues long. Germline CDR1 is KGHDR and CDR2 is SFDVKD. Trimming pared 0 bases from V and 2 bases from J, leaving 20 bases between.

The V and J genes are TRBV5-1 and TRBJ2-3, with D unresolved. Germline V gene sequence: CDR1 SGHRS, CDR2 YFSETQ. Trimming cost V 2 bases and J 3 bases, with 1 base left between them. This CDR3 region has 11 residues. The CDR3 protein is CASSLTDTQYF. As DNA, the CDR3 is TGCGCCAGCAGCTTAACAGATACGCAGTATTTT.

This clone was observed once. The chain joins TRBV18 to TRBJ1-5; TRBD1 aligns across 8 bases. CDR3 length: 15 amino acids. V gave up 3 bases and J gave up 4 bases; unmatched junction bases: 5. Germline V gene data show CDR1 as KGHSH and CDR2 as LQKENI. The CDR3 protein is CASSPFGTGNQPQHF. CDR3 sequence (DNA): TGTGCCAGCTCACCGTTCGGGACAGGAAATCAGCCCCAGCATTTT.

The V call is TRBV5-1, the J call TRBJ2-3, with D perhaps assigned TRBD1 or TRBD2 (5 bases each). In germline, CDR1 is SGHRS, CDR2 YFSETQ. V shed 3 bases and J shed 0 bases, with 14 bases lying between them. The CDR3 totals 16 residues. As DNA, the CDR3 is TGCGCCAGCAGCTCAGGCTGGGGGTCTAGCACAGATACGCAGTATTTT. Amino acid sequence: CASSSGWGSSTDTQYF.

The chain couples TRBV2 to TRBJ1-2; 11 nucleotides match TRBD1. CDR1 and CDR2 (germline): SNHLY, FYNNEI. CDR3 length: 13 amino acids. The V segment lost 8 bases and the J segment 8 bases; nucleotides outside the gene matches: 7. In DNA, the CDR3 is TGTGCCAGCTACGGGGACAGGGGGTTAGGCTACACCTTC. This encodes CASYGDRGLGYTF.

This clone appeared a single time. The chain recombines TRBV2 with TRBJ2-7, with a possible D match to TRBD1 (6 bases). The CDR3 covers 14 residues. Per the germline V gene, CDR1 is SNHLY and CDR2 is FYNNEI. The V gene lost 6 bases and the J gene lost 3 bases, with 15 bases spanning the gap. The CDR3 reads CASRKTGTLYEQYF. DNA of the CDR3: TGTGCCAGCAGGAAGACAGGTACCCTCTACGAGCAGTACTTC.

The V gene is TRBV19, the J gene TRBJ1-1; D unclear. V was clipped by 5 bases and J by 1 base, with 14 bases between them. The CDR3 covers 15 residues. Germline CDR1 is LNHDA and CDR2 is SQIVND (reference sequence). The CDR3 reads CASSLFERPNTEAFF. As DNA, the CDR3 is TGTGCCAGTAGTCTTTTCGAGAGACCGAACACTGAAGCTTTCTTT.

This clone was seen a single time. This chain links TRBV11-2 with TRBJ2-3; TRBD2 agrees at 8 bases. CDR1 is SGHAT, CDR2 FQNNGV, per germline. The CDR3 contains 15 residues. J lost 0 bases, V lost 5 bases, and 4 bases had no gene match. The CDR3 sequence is CASSASGGSTDTQYF. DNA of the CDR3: TGTGCCAGCAGCGCCAGCGGGGGAAGCACAGATACGCAGTATTTT.

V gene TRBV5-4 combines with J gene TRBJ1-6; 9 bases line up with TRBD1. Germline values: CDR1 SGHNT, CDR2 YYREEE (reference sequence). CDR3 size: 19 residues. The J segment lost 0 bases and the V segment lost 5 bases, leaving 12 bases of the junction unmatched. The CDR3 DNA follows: TGTGCCAGCAGTTATACGTATGGACAGGGGAGCTCCTATAATTCACCCCTCCACTTT. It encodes CASSYTYGQGSSYNSPLHF.

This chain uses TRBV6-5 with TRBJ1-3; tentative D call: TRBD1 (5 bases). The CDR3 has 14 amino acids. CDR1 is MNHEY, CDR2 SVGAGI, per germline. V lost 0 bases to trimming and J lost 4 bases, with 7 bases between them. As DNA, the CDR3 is TGTGCCAGCAGTTACTCGAACAGGGGAAACACCATATATTTT. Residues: CASSYSNRGNTIYF.

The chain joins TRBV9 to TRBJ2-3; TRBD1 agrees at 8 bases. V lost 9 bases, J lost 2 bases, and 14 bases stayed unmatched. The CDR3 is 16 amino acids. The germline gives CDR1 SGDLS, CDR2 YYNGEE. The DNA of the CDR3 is TGTGCCACGGCGCGTGGGACAGGCCTTCCCACAGATACGCAGTATTTT. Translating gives CATARGTGLPTDTQYF.

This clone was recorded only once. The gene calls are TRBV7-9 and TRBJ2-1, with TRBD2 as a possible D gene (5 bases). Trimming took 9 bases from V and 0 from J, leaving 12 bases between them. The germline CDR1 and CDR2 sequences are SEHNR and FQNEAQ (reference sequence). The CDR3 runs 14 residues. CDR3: CAREAINSYNEQFF. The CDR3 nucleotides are TGTGCCAGGGAGGCTATCAACTCCTACAATGAGCAGTTCTTC.

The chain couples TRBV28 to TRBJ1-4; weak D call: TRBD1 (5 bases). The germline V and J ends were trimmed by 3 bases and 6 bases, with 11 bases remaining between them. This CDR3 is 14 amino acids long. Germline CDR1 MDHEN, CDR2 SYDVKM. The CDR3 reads CASSLGGRDEKLFF. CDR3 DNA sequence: TGTGCCAGCAGTTTGGGGGGGAGGGATGAAAAACTGTTTTTT.